What follows are 24 T cell receptor beta chains derived from one specimen sequenced in a study of response to subunit inactivated influenza vaccine. In TCRdb, the RT-PCR reads were re-called with MiXCR into one record per CDR3 protein. The sample records a few hundred thousand distinct CDR3 sequences, approximately 21% being singletons. Sequencing used PBMCs from blood, obtained about 20 months after vaccination. The receptors come from a man aged 50-75 years who received an inactivated influenza vaccine.

The chain links TRBV6-1 to TRBJ2-1; D possibly corresponds to TRBD1 (5 bases). CDR3 length: 15 amino acids. The germline CDR1 and CDR2 sequences are MNHNS and SASEGT. Trimming stripped 7 bases from V and 2 bases from J, with 15 bases between. This chain's CDR3 is CASTEGRVTYNEQFF. For the CDR3, the DNA is TGTGCCAGCACCGAAGGCAGGGTTACCTACAATGAGCAGTTCTTC.

The chain combines TRBV7-8 with TRBJ1-5; no clear D gene. The CDR3 has 14 amino acids. Trimming stripped 3 bases from V and 2 bases from J, with 8 bases between. CDR1 and CDR2 from the germline V gene are SGHVS and FQNEAQ. The CDR3 nucleotides are TGTGCCAGCAGCTTTGGACCCCGCAATCAGCCCCAGCATTTT. Amino acids: CASSFGPRNQPQHF.

The CDR3 here is CASSQSFGRNTEAFF. The CDR3 coding sequence is TGCGCCAGCAGCCAATCGTTCGGTCGAAACACTGAAGCTTTCTTT. This rearrangement joins TRBV4-3 to TRBJ1-1; D uncertain. Germline CDR1 reads LGHNA; CDR2 reads YSLEER. V lost 2 bases and J 2 bases, leaving 12 bases between the germline ends. The CDR3 has 15 residues.

The chain carries TRBV4-2 and TRBJ1-6, with 7 bases aligning to TRBD1. CDR1 LGHNA and CDR2 YNFKEQ come from the germline V gene. The CDR3 contains 17 residues. V trimming: 1 base; J trimming: 6 bases; junction bases outside the gene matches: 9. The CDR3 sequence: CASSQVEGGTANSPLHF. CDR3 DNA: TGTGCCAGCAGCCAAGTGGAGGGGGGGACAGCTAATTCACCCCTCCACTTT.

This clonotype was found a few times. The genes are TRBV12-3 or TRBV12-4 and TRBJ1-2; possibly TRBD1 for D (6 bases). V dropped 6 bases and J dropped 3 bases, with 20 bases sitting between them. This CDR3 has 16 amino acids. CDR3 nucleotides: TGTGCCAGCAGCCCCGGGACATCATATACCCACTATGGCTACACCTTC. Its protein is CASSPGTSYTHYGYTF.

This clonotype was found a few times. The J gene is TRBJ1-1, the V gene TRBV28; 8 bases align to TRBD1. Trimming took 6 bases from V and 5 from J; bases not matched to a gene: 11. This CDR3 contains 15 residues. Germline-derived CDR1 and CDR2 are MDHEN and SYDVKM. The CDR3 nucleotides are TGTGCCAGCAGAGACGGACAGGGTGGCTTTACTGAAGCTTTCTTT. It encodes CASRDGQGGFTEAFF.

The DNA for the CDR3 is TGTGCCAGCAGTGGCGGACAGGGGTTTGAGACCCAGTACTTC. Translation: CASSGGQGFETQYF. The V gene is TRBV12-3 or TRBV12-4, the J gene TRBJ2-5; 9 bases map to TRBD1. V was clipped by 5 bases and J by 5 bases; unmatched bases: 6. This CDR3 is 14 amino acids long.

The chain joins TRBV10-3 to TRBJ1-1; D uncertain. Germline CDR1 is ENHRY and CDR2 is SYGVKD. With 8 bases removed from V and 5 bases from J, the gap between germline ends came to 12 bases. This CDR3 is built from 12 residues. DNA of the CDR3: TGTGCCATCCAAAAGCGGTGGACTGAAGCTTTCTTT. Protein: CAIQKRWTEAFF.

In this sample, this clonotype turned up a few times. This sequence joins TRBV19 and TRBJ1-6; TRBD1 is a possible D gene (5 bases). Germline CDR1 is LNHDA and CDR2 is SQIVND (reference sequence). V dropped 7 bases and J dropped 5 bases, with 12 bases sitting between them. The CDR3 runs 14 residues. CDR3 DNA: TGTGCCAGTAAGTGGGGGTACGATAATTCACCCCTCCACTTT. Translation: CASKWGYDNSPLHF.

This clonotype has only a few counts. The chain recombines TRBV7-6 with TRBJ2-1; tentatively, D is TRBD1 (5 bases). The CDR3 contains 13 residues. The germline V gene has CDR1 SGHVS and CDR2 FNYEAQ. V was shortened by 1 base and J by 6 bases, with 7 bases between the two germline ends. The CDR3 spells CASSLERGNEQFF. CDR3 sequence (DNA): TGTGCCAGCAGCTTAGAAAGGGGCAATGAGCAGTTCTTC.

The chain has TRBV5-1 and TRBJ2-1, with 10 bases aligning to TRBD1. The CDR3 consists of 15 residues. CDR1 is SGHRS and CDR2 is YFSETQ in the germline V gene. Losses at the gene ends were 4 bases for V and 6 bases for J; bases not matched to a gene: 7. CDR3 loop: CASSRRTGGGNEQFF. In DNA form, the CDR3 reads TGCGCCAGCAGCCGTCGGACAGGGGGGGGCAATGAGCAGTTCTTC.

The chain links TRBV10-3 to TRBJ2-7; 8 positions match TRBD1. Losses at the gene ends were 7 bases for V and 1 base for J; bases not matched to a gene: 6. This CDR3 is built from 14 residues. In germline, CDR1 is ENHRY, CDR2 SYGVKD. The CDR3 coding sequence is TGTGCCATCAATCCAGGACAGGGTTCCTACGAGCAGTACTTC. Its translation is CAINPGQGSYEQYF.

The chain is built from TRBV12-3 or TRBV12-4 and TRBJ1-5; D remains ambiguous. The CDR3 sequence is 15 residues long. The V end lost 1 base, the J end lost 6 bases, and 13 bases lay between the germline ends. In DNA form, the CDR3 reads TGTGCCAGCAGTTTAGGGGAGGGAAACAGTCAGCCCCAGCATTTT. Translation: CASSLGEGNSQPQHF.

At least ten counts were recorded for this clonotype. This chain joins TRBV14 and TRBJ1-2, with D unresolved. Germline V lookup: CDR1 SGHDN, CDR2 FVKESK. Trimming shortened V by 5 bases and J by 8 bases, and 15 bases separated the two germline ends. The CDR3 is made up of 13 amino acids. The CDR3 sequence: CASSFSRLEGYTF. The CDR3 coding sequence is TGTGCCAGCAGCTTTTCTAGGTTGGAGGGCTACACCTTC.

A few counts support this clonotype. Here the CDR3 DNA reads TGCAGTGCTCTTGGGGCGGGGGATACCCAAGAGACCCAGTACTTC. Its protein product is CSALGAGDTQETQYF. V and J are TRBV20-1 and TRBJ2-5, with 7 bases identical to TRBD2. In germline, CDR1 is DFQATT, CDR2 SNEGSKA (reference sequence). V lost 5 bases, J lost 1 base, and 10 bases stayed unmatched. The CDR3 is 15 residues long.

This clonotype showed up just a few times. This chain connects TRBV5-5 to TRBJ1-6, with TRBD1 matching over 9 bases. CDR3 length: 15 residues. CDR1 and CDR2 (germline): SGHKS, YYEKEE (reference sequence). V dropped 0 bases and J dropped 10; count of bases not matched to a gene: 5. Here the CDR3 DNA reads TGTGCCAGCAGCTTGGCTTGGGACAGGGAGTCACCCCTCCACTTT. It encodes CASSLAWDRESPLHF.

In its sample, this clonotype was seen a few times. V is TRBV7-8 and J is TRBJ2-7, with TRBD1 identical over 7 bases. J was trimmed by 0 bases and V by 5 bases; bases with no gene match: 13. There are 17 residues in the CDR3. The V gene's germline CDR1 is SGHVS and CDR2 FQNEAQ. The CDR3 spells CASSPFLDRANSYEQYF. As DNA, the CDR3 is TGTGCCAGCAGCCCCTTCCTTGACAGGGCAAACTCCTACGAGCAGTACTTC.

The chain links TRBV27 to TRBJ1-2; D is possibly TRBD1 (5 bases). In germline, CDR1 is MNHEY, CDR2 SMNVEV (reference sequence). The CDR3 totals 15 residues. Trimming shortened V by 5 bases and J by 4 bases, and 17 bases separated the two germline ends. CDR3 coding DNA: TGTGCCAGCAGTCCCGCGGACAAGGTTGGCTATGGCTACACCTTC. It encodes CASSPADKVGYGYTF.

The chain is built from TRBV7-8 and TRBJ2-1; possibly TRBD2 for D (6 bases). The V and J ends lost 8 bases and 6 bases respectively, with 14 bases between them. Per the germline V gene, CDR1 is SGHVS and CDR2 is FQNEAQ. The CDR3 runs to 13 residues. CDR3 sequence: CASEGTSPNEQFF. The DNA for the CDR3 is TGTGCCAGCGAAGGCACTAGCCCCAATGAGCAGTTCTTC.

The genes are TRBV12-3 or TRBV12-4 and TRBJ2-2; D is unclear. V was clipped by 6 bases and J by 7 bases, with 9 bases between them. There are 12 residues in the CDR3. CDR3: CASRIADGELFF. DNA of the CDR3: TGTGCCAGCAGAATAGCAGACGGGGAGCTGTTTTTT.

The chain is built from TRBV28 and TRBJ2-7; D is unclear. V was cut by 5 bases and J by 3 bases, with 11 bases left in between. The V gene's germline CDR1 is MDHEN and CDR2 SYDVKM. This CDR3 contains 13 residues. The CDR3 region has the DNA TGTGCCAGCAGTCCCCCGTCTGGCTACGAGCAGTACTTC. Amino acid sequence: CASSPPSGYEQYF.

This clonotype turned up a few times. This chain joins TRBV7-8 and TRBJ1-1; D might be TRBD1 (5 bases). Trimming left V 3 bases short and J 10 bases short, with 24 bases between. Germline V gene sequence: CDR1 SGHVS, CDR2 FQNEAQ. The CDR3 length is 16 residues. This chain's CDR3 is CASSLTPTMGGEGAFF. In nucleotides, the CDR3 is TGTGCCAGCAGCTTGACCCCAACTATGGGGGGAGAAGGAGCTTTCTTT.

This clonotype was picked up a small number of times. V gene TRBV7-9 combines with J gene TRBJ1-1; TRBD1 matches at 9 bases. The V segment lost 3 bases and the J segment 5 bases; nucleotides outside the gene matches: 10. Per the germline V gene, CDR1 is SEHNR and CDR2 is FQNEAQ (reference sequence). The CDR3 spans 16 residues. The CDR3 nucleotides are TGTGCCAGCAGCTTCGGACAGGGGCCGGGGAGGACTGAAGCTTTCTTT. This translates into CASSFGQGPGRTEAFF.

This clonotype has just one count. The chain recombines TRBV20-1 with TRBJ2-5; 11 bases fit TRBD2. The CDR3 consists of 15 residues. Germline trimming cut 0 bases from V and 2 bases from J; bases unmatched to any gene: 2. Germline CDR1 DFQATT, CDR2 SNEGSKA (reference sequence). CDR3 nucleotide sequence: TGCAGTGCTAGAGATTTAGCGGGAGGGCAAGAGACCCAGTACTTC. This translates into CSARDLAGGQETQYF.